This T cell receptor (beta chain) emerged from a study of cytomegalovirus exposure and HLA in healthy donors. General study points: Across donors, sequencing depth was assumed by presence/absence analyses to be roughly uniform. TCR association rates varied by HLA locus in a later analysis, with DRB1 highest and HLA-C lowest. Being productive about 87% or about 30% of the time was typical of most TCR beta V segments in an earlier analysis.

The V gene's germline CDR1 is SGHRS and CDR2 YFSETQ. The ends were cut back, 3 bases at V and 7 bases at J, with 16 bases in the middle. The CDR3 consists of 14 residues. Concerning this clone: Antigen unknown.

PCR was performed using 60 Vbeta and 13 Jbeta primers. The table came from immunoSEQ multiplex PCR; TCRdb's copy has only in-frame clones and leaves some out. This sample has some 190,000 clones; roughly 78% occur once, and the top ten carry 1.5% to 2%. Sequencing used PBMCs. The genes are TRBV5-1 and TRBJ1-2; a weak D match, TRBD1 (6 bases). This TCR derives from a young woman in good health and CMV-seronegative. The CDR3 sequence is CASSSIQGMSGYTF. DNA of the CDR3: TGCGCCAGCAGCTCTATACAGGGAATGAGTGGCTACACCTTC.